The clone carrying this TCR beta chain appeared a few times. Antigen specificity is unknown. The TCR beta CDR3 regions underwent amplification from RNA transcripts. An initial RT-PCR round employing HTBI primers preceded a second-round multiplex PCR. TCRdb reprocessed the multiplex PCR reads with MiXCR, giving one entry per CDR3 protein. This table holds some 200,000 distinct CDR3 sequences, 29% found once. Germline V gives CDR1 SGHVS, CDR2 FQNEAQ. Deletions cut 5 bases from V and 4 bases from J, with 11 bases between. The CDR3 has 13 amino acids. The sample comes from a study of Graves' ophthalmopathy and Graves' hyperthyroidism. For the study at large: The collection of peripheral blood took place at initial diagnosis, before any treatment. General observations from the study: Among thyroid clonotypes expanded above 0.001 frequency, most also appeared in blood.

Where ophthalmopathy was present, donors had moderate-to-severe activity, CAS ≥3, NOSPECS ≥4 and duration under 3 months. PBMCs came from approximately 10 ml of fresh peripheral blood. Input material: peripheral blood. The chain joins TRBV7-8 to TRBJ1-2; possible D gene TRBD1, 5 bases. This TCR was sampled from a man aged 50 to 59 with Graves' ophthalmopathy. This chain's CDR3 is CASSIDSGYGYTF. DNA for the CDR3: TGTGCCAGCAGCATTGACAGCGGCTATGGCTACACCTTC. Supplemented by reference TRBV7-8 and TRBJ1-2, the full variable domain reads GAGVSQSPRYKVAKRGQDVALRCDPISGHVSLFWYQQALGQGPEFLTYFQNEAQLDKSGLPSDRFFAERPEGSVSTLKIQRTQQEDSAVYLCASSIDSGYGYTFGSGTRLTVV.